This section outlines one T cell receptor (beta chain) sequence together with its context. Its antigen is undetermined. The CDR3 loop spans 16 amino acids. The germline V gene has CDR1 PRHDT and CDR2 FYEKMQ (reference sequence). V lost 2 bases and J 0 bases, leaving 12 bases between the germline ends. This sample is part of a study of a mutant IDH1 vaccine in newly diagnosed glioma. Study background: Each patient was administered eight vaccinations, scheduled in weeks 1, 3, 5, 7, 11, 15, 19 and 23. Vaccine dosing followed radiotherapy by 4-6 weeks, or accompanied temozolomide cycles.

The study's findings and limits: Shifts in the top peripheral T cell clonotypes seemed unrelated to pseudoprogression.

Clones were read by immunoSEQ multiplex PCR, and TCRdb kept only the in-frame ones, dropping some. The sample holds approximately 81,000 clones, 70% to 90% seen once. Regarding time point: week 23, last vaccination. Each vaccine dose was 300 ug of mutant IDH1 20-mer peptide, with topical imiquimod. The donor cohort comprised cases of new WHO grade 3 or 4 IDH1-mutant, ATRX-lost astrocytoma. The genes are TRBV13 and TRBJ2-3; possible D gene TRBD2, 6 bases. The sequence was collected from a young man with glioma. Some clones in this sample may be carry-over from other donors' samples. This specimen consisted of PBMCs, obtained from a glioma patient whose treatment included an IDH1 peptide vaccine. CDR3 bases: TGTGCCAGCAGCTTATACGCAGGGACTAGCACAGATACGCAGTATTTT. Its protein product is CASSLYAGTSTDTQYF.